The 20 T cell receptor beta chains below were found in one sample sequenced in a study of shared clonotypes between healthy human individuals. Produced via immunoSEQ multiplex PCR; TCRdb's table is partial and in-frame only. Among 2 million to 2.5 million clones listed, approximately 93% were seen once. The sample taken for sequencing was naive CD4+ T cells from PBMCs. The subset: CD45RA+ positively selected. Receptors originate from a man younger than 35 in good health. Some clones in this sample may be carry-over from other donors' samples.

On this clone itself: Other DNA sequences from this sample encode an identical CDR3 as well. The chain combines TRBV29-1 with TRBJ1-5; a possible D gene is TRBD1 (5 bases). Germline V gene sequence: CDR1 SQVTM, CDR2 ANQGSEA. Trimming removed 5 bases from V and 0 bases from J, with 11 bases in between. The CDR3 has 14 amino acids. CDR3 nucleotide sequence: TGCAGCGTTCTTTCAGGGAATAGCAATCAGCCCCAGCATTTT. As protein: CSVLSGNSNQPQHF.

The V and J genes are TRBV27 and TRBJ1-5, with a possible D match to TRBD1 (6 bases). From germline, CDR1 is MNHEY and CDR2 SMNVEV (reference sequence). The CDR3 is made up of 15 amino acids. Trimming took off 4 bases at V and 4 bases at J, with 14 bases between the two ends. CDR3 sequence (DNA): TGTGCCAGCAGTTCTCCGGGGGCTGGGAATCAGCCCCAGCATTTT. Its protein is CASSSPGAGNQPQHF.

This clone was counted once. A read error may be the cause here, since a much bigger clone is one base away. The chain is built from TRBV5-1 and TRBJ2-5, with D hard to call. Germline CDR1 is SGHRS and CDR2 is YFSETQ. The CDR3 totals 11 residues. The V end lost 3 bases, the J end lost 2 bases, and 2 bases lay between the germline ends. The CDR3 coding sequence is TGCGCCAGCAGCTGGCAAGAGACCCAGTACTTC. Translating it yields CASSWQETQYF.

This clone was seen only once. At the DNA level, this CDR3 is encoded by other sequences in the same sample as well. The chain recombines TRBV18 with TRBJ1-1; D is unresolved. Trimming took 3 bases from V and 3 from J, leaving 8 bases between them. The CDR3 consists of 13 residues. CDR1 and CDR2 (germline): KGHSH, LQKENI. The CDR3 is CASSPGGDTEAFF. The DNA for the CDR3 is TGTGCCAGCTCACCGGGTGGTGACACTGAAGCTTTCTTT.

This chain's CDR3 is CASSRRMATNEKLFF. In DNA, the CDR3 is TGTGCCAGCAGTCGACGGATGGCAACTAATGAAAAACTGTTTTTT. The gene calls are TRBV27 and TRBJ1-4; D remains unclear. Trimming took off 5 bases at V and 0 bases at J, with 10 bases between the two ends. The CDR3 consists of 15 residues. Germline V gives CDR1 MNHEY, CDR2 SMNVEV (reference sequence).

The rearrangement uses TRBV5-4 and TRBJ2-7, with 8 bases fitting TRBD2. Trimming took 0 bases from V and 1 from J; bases not matched to a gene: 6. This CDR3 region has 16 residues. Per germline, CDR1 SGHNT and CDR2 YYREEE (reference sequence). CDR3 region: CASSLAGGRSSYEQYF. In DNA form, the CDR3 reads TGTGCCAGCAGCTTGGCTGGCGGGAGGTCGTCCTACGAGCAGTACTTC.

The chain carries TRBV28 and TRBJ1-1; TRBD1 matches 7 bases. From germline, CDR1 is MDHEN and CDR2 SYDVKM. After removal of 2 bases from V and 2 bases from J, the junction contained 5 bases not matched to a gene. The CDR3 sequence is 15 residues long. The CDR3, as DNA: TGTGCCAGCAGTTTACCCGGGACAGAAAACACTGAAGCTTTCTTT. It is translated as CASSLPGTENTEAFF.

The rearrangement links TRBV11-3 to TRBJ2-1, with TRBD2 identical over 15 bases. The CDR3 loop spans 17 amino acids. The J segment lost 2 bases and the V segment lost 5 bases, leaving 4 bases of the junction unmatched. Germline CDR1 SGHNT, CDR2 YENEEA. Written as DNA, the CDR3 is TGTGCCAGCAGCGTCAGGACTAGCGGGAGGGCCTACAATGAGCAGTTCTTC. Its translation is CASSVRTSGRAYNEQFF. Drawing the rest from reference TRBV11-3 and TRBJ2-1, the complete variable domain is EAGVVQSPRYKIIEKKQPVAFWCNPISGHNTLYWYLQNLGQGPELLIRYENEEAVDDSQLPKDRFSAERLKGVDSTLKIQPAELGDSAVYLCASSVRTSGRAYNEQFFGPGTRLTVL.

This chain links TRBV30 with TRBJ1-2; unclear D gene. Germline CDR1 and CDR2: GTSNPN and SVGIG (reference sequence). The CDR3 consists of 12 residues. V was pared by 2 bases and J by 8 bases, with 12 bases between. The CDR3 sequence is CAWSLGEVGYTF. The CDR3 region has the DNA TGTGCCTGGAGTTTGGGCGAGGTCGGCTACACCTTC.

The V and J genes are TRBV11-3 and TRBJ2-5, with 12 bases lining up with TRBD2. The germline gives CDR1 SGHNT, CDR2 YENEEA. The CDR3 is 16 residues long. Trimming at V came to 1 base and at J to 1 base, leaving 1 base not matched to a gene. The CDR3 coding sequence is TGTGCCAGCAGCTTAGGGACTAGCGGGGCCCAAGAGACCCAGTACTTC. It codes for CASSLGTSGAQETQYF.

Comments on this clone: This may be a read error: a much more frequent sequence differs by one nucleotide. Additional DNA sequences in this sample encode the identical CDR3. The rearrangement links TRBV28 to TRBJ1-5; D might be TRBD1 (5 bases). Trimming took off 5 bases at V and 5 bases at J, with 7 bases between the two ends. Germline V lookup: CDR1 MDHEN, CDR2 SYDVKM. This CDR3 is 12 amino acids long. CDR3 sequence: CASSRGDQPQHF. CDR3 in DNA: TGTGCCAGCAGTCGGGGGGATCAGCCCCAGCATTTT.

This rearrangement joins TRBV5-1 to TRBJ2-5; possibly TRBD1 for D (6 bases). The CDR3 runs 15 residues. CDR1 is SGHRS and CDR2 is YFSETQ in the germline V gene. The V end lost 0 bases, the J end lost 6 bases, and 15 bases lay between the germline ends. CDR3 DNA sequence: TGCGCCAGCAGCTTGGTGGCAGGGGCTGAGCAGACCCAGTACTTC. The encoded protein is CASSLVAGAEQTQYF.

CDR3 DNA: TGTGCCACCCCCCGAGGGCCCATTCCCACCGGGGAGCTGTTTTTT. Protein sequence: CATPRGPIPTGELFF. The rearrangement joins TRBV15 to TRBJ2-2, with a weak D call TRBD2 (5 bases). There are 15 residues in the CDR3. Germline CDR1 is LNHNV and CDR2 is YYDKDF (reference sequence). With 8 bases removed from V and 4 bases from J, the gap between germline ends came to 17 bases.

The gene calls are TRBV11-1 and TRBJ2-1; D assignment may be TRBD1 or TRBD2 (5 bases each). The V and J ends lost 5 bases and 3 bases respectively, with 14 bases between them. The CDR3 loop spans 15 amino acids. Germline CDR1 is SGHAT and CDR2 is FQDESV (reference sequence). Here the CDR3 reads CASSPQGAVYNEQFF. As DNA, the CDR3 is TGTGCCAGCAGCCCTCAGGGAGCGGTCTACAATGAGCAGTTCTTC.

This chain joins TRBV2 and TRBJ2-1, with D possibly being TRBD1 (5 bases). The CDR3 runs 12 residues. Germline CDR1 and CDR2: SNHLY and FYNNEI. Trimming pared 10 bases from V and 4 bases from J, leaving 11 bases between. In DNA, the CDR3 is TGTGCCACCTCCGACAGTTACAATGAGCAGTTCTTC. Amino acids: CATSDSYNEQFF.

Turning to this clone: Other DNA sequences within the sample encode an identical CDR3. The rearrangement uses TRBV7-2 and TRBJ2-3, with 11 bases lining up with TRBD2. J lost 5 bases, V lost 3 bases, and 1 base had no gene match. The CDR3 is 14 amino acids. Germline V CDR1 and CDR2: SGHTA, FQGNSA. The CDR3 region has the DNA TGTGCCAGCAGCTTCGGGACTAGCGGAGATACGCAGTATTTT. This translates into CASSFGTSGDTQYF.

This clone has just a few counts. The chain employs TRBV18 and TRBJ1-5; tentative D call: TRBD1 (5 bases). The germline V and J ends were trimmed by 5 bases and 4 bases, with 15 bases remaining between them. This CDR3 has 15 residues. Germline-derived CDR1 and CDR2 are KGHSH and LQKENI. The CDR3 region is CASSTSGRENQPQHF. The CDR3 bases are TGTGCCAGCTCAACCTCGGGCAGGGAAAATCAGCCCCAGCATTTT.

The chain joins TRBV6-1 to TRBJ2-7; D is possibly TRBD2 (6 bases). Per germline, CDR1 MNHNS and CDR2 SASEGT. CDR3 size: 13 residues. V gave up 2 bases and J gave up 5 bases, with 10 bases separating them. The CDR3 protein is CASSEREWDEQYF. The CDR3 DNA follows: TGTGCCAGCAGTGAACGGGAGTGGGACGAGCAGTACTTC.

As concerns this clone: This CDR3 is also generated by other DNA sequences in the sample. The chain uses TRBV18 and TRBJ2-3; D not certain. Trimming left V 3 bases short and J 1 base short, with 8 bases between. Germline V lookup: CDR1 KGHSH, CDR2 LQKENI. The CDR3 is 14 residues long. The CDR3 sequence is CASSPLLGTDTQYF. The CDR3, as DNA: TGTGCCAGCTCACCCCTTCTGGGCACAGATACGCAGTATTTT.

J is TRBJ2-4 and V is TRBV5-1; the match to TRBD2 covers 13 bases. V was pared by 2 bases and J by 4 bases, with 3 bases of the junction left unmatched. Germline V gives CDR1 SGHRS, CDR2 YFSETQ. The CDR3 totals 16 residues. The CDR3 nucleotides read TGCGCCAGCAGCTTACTAGCGGGAGGGCCTAAAAACATTCAGTACTTC. Amino acids: CASSLLAGGPKNIQYF.